Presented here are 29 T cell receptor beta chains from one specimen sequenced in a study of blood T cell repertoires in COVID-19. The assay was immunoSEQ multiplex PCR, and TCRdb's table has in-frame clones only and misses some. Among about 180,000 clones listed, approximately 92% were seen once. Sequenced material: PBMCs or T cells enriched from blood (not recorded which). Every receptor here comes from a woman aged 35 to 49 with acute COVID-19.

The V call is TRBV9, the J call TRBJ2-1; TRBD1 matches at 9 bases. The trim removed 0 bases at V and 8 bases at J, leaving 12 bases unmatched. Germline lookup yields CDR1 SGDLS and CDR2 YYNGEE. The CDR3 totals 17 residues. Written as DNA, the CDR3 is TGTGCCAGCAGCGTAGAGTTGGGGACAGGGAATCTCCATGAGCAGTTCTTC. It yields the protein CASSVELGTGNLHEQFF.

The chain couples TRBV23-1 to TRBJ2-1; TRBD1 matches at 7 bases. TRBV23-1 carries the ORF label, with uncertain function. Trimming took 0 bases from V and 7 from J; bases not matched to a gene: 9. The CDR3 has 16 residues. CDR3 protein: CASSQSRDRKFNEQFF. CDR3 nucleotides: TGCGCCAGCAGTCAATCGAGGGACAGAAAATTTAATGAGCAGTTCTTC.

Written as DNA, the CDR3 is TGCGCCAGCAGCTTGGGAGGGAGCTCCTATAATTCACCCCTCCACTTT. It is translated as CASSLGGSSYNSPLHF. The V call is TRBV5-1, the J call TRBJ1-6; D is unresolved. Trimming left V 0 bases short and J 0 bases short, with 7 bases between. CDR1 is SGHRS and CDR2 is YFSETQ in the germline V gene. CDR3 length equals 16 residues. Supplemented by reference TRBV5-1 and TRBJ1-6, the full variable domain reads KAGVTQTPRYLIKTRGQQVTLSCSPISGHRSVSWYQQTPGQGLQFLFEYFSETQRNKGNFPGRFSGRQFSNSRSEMNVSTLELGDSALYLCASSLGGSSYNSPLHFGNGTRLTVT.

This clone was recorded a few times. CDR3 sequence (DNA): TGTGCCAGCAGCCTGACTAGCGGGGGCTACAATGAGCAGTTCTTC. Translation gives CASSLTSGGYNEQFF. The genes are TRBV7-3 and TRBJ2-1; 12 nucleotides match TRBD2. CDR3 length: 15 amino acids. CDR1 SGHTA and CDR2 FQGTGA come from the germline V gene. The V gene end was trimmed by 5 bases and the J gene end by 3 bases; junction bases not matched to a gene: 2.

V gene TRBV30 combines with J gene TRBJ2-1, with D possibly TRBD1 on 7 matching bases. This CDR3 contains 17 residues. V lost 0 bases, J lost 6 bases, and 21 bases lay in between. Per germline, CDR1 GTSNPN and CDR2 SVGIG (reference sequence). The CDR3 here is CAWSVRGRQGLINEQFF. The CDR3 DNA sequence: TGTGCCTGGAGTGTCAGGGGGAGGCAGGGGCTAATCAATGAGCAGTTCTTC.

The rearrangement joins TRBV5-1 to TRBJ1-1, with 9 bases fitting TRBD1. V lost 5 bases to trimming and J lost 5 bases; unmatched junction nucleotides: 13. CDR3 length: 16 amino acids. The germline V gene has CDR1 SGHRS and CDR2 YFSETQ. In DNA, the CDR3 is TGCGCCAGCAGAAGGACAGGGGAGGGTTTCGGGACTGAAGCTTTCTTT. Translating gives CASRRTGEGFGTEAFF. Based on the CDR3 plus reference TRBV5-1 and TRBJ1-1, the full variable domain is KAGVTQTPRYLIKTRGQQVTLSCSPISGHRSVSWYQQTPGQGLQFLFEYFSETQRNKGNFPGRFSGRQFSNSRSEMNVSTLELGDSALYLCASRRTGEGFGTEAFFGQGTRLTVV.

The gene calls are TRBV7-8 and TRBJ2-7, with 7 bases fitting TRBD2. This CDR3 has 14 residues. V shed 0 bases, J shed 5 bases, and the junction held 4 bases outside the gene matches. Germline V gene data show CDR1 as SGHVS and CDR2 as FQNEAQ. The CDR3 bases are TGTGCCAGCAGCTTAGCGGGGGGGATACACGAGCAGTACTTC. Protein sequence: CASSLAGGIHEQYF.

This clone was counted a single time. J is TRBJ2-7 and V is TRBV6-5; 7 positions agree with TRBD2. The CDR3 covers 13 residues. Trimming at V came to 8 bases and at J to 0 bases, leaving 4 bases not matched to a gene. From germline, CDR1 is MNHEY and CDR2 SVGAGI. The CDR3 sequence: CASGGVSSYEQYF. CDR3 in DNA: TGTGCCAGCGGGGGGGTCTCCTCCTACGAGCAGTACTTC.

This chain joins TRBV5-1 and TRBJ2-4; 7 nucleotides match TRBD1. Germline CDR1 reads SGHRS; CDR2 reads YFSETQ. The V and J ends lost 0 bases and 0 bases, in that order; junction bases with no gene match: 3. CDR3 size: 16 residues. As DNA, the CDR3 is TGCGCCAGCAGCTTGGAGGGACAGCTAGCCAAAAACATTCAGTACTTC. Its translation: CASSLEGQLAKNIQYF.

This chain uses TRBV3-1 (or the pseudogene TRBV3-2) with TRBJ1-3; TRBD1 aligns across 9 bases. V lost 2 bases, J lost 16 bases, and 9 bases stayed unmatched. Germline V CDR1 and CDR2: LGHDT, YNNKEL (reference sequence). The CDR3 sequence is 13 residues long. The CDR3 protein is CASSQSSRDRVYF. In nucleotides, the CDR3 is TGTGCCAGCAGCCAATCATCCCGGGACAGGGTGTATTTT.

V is TRBV7-2 and J is TRBJ2-3, with a tentative D call TRBD2 (6 bases). V gave up 1 base and J gave up 0 bases, with 11 bases separating them. The CDR3 runs 16 residues. In germline, CDR1 is SGHTA, CDR2 FQGNSA. The CDR3 here is CASSLGLAISTDTQYF. In DNA, the CDR3 is TGTGCCAGCAGCTTAGGGCTAGCGATAAGCACAGATACGCAGTATTTT.

The gene calls are TRBV10-3 and TRBJ2-7; TRBD1 matches 7 bases. In germline, CDR1 is ENHRY, CDR2 SYGVKD. V gave up 7 bases and J gave up 4 bases; unmatched junction bases: 13. CDR3 size: 15 residues. CDR3 protein: CAIKGTAHGRYEQYF. The CDR3 DNA follows: TGTGCCATCAAGGGGACAGCCCACGGAAGGTACGAGCAGTACTTC.

This chain links TRBV7-8 with TRBJ2-1, with 9 positions matching TRBD2. This CDR3 is built from 19 residues. Unmatched junction bases numbered 13, after V lost 2 bases and J lost 2 bases. The V gene's germline CDR1 is SGHVS and CDR2 FQNEAQ. The CDR3 sequence is CASSLFRGFSSGTYNEQFF. CDR3 coding DNA: TGTGCCAGCAGCTTATTCCGGGGTTTTTCTAGCGGGACCTACAATGAGCAGTTCTTC.

The gene calls are TRBV3-1 (or the pseudogene TRBV3-2) and TRBJ2-3; 9 bases are a match to TRBD2. CDR1 and CDR2 from the germline V gene are LGHDT and YNNKEL (reference sequence). The CDR3 has 15 amino acids. Trimming took 4 bases from V and 6 from J; bases not matched to a gene: 8. The CDR3, as DNA: TGTGCCAGCAGCCCTTCTAGCGGGGCCCGGGATACGCAGTATTTT. It is translated as CASSPSSGARDTQYF.

The chain is built from TRBV13 and TRBJ2-2; a possible D gene is TRBD2 (5 bases). Trimming removed 5 bases at V and 1 base at J, with 11 bases between. The germline gives CDR1 PRHDT, CDR2 FYEKMQ (reference sequence). The CDR3 has 15 amino acids. This CDR3 reads CASSTRQVNTGELFF. CDR3 nucleotides: TGTGCCAGCAGCACTAGACAAGTGAACACCGGGGAGCTGTTTTTT.

The chain carries TRBV28 and TRBJ1-5; perhaps TRBD1 as D (5 bases). Trimming shortened V by 6 bases and J by 5 bases, and 17 bases separated the two germline ends. The CDR3 sequence is 15 residues long. Germline V gives CDR1 MDHEN, CDR2 SYDVKM. CDR3: CASSPLTGPYQPQHF. CDR3 nucleotides: TGTGCCAGCAGCCCCTTAACAGGTCCCTATCAGCCCCAGCATTTT.

The chain is built from TRBV7-2 and TRBJ2-4, with TRBD2 identical over 7 bases. The germline V gene has CDR1 SGHTA and CDR2 FQGNSA. This CDR3 spans 15 amino acids. J lost 6 bases, V lost 1 base, and 6 bases had no gene match. CDR3 in amino acids: CASSLGGGSSNIQYF. DNA for the CDR3: TGTGCCAGCAGCTTAGGGGGGGGGAGCTCAAACATTCAGTACTTC.

The chain recombines TRBV12-3 or TRBV12-4 with TRBJ2-7, with D unclear. V was cut by 6 bases and J by 3 bases, with 9 bases left in between. The CDR3 extends over 12 amino acids. The CDR3 sequence: CASSLSRYEQYF. In DNA form, the CDR3 reads TGTGCCAGCAGCCTATCCCGCTACGAGCAGTACTTC.

V is TRBV11-2 and J is TRBJ2-7, with 8 positions matching TRBD2. The ends lost 2 bases at V and 3 bases at J; junction bases unmatched: 6. CDR3 length: 15 amino acids. CDR1 SGHAT and CDR2 FQNNGV come from the germline V gene. The CDR3, as DNA: TGTGCCAGCAGCTTAATACTAGCGGAATACTACGAGCAGTACTTC. Encoded protein: CASSLILAEYYEQYF.

J is TRBJ2-5 and V is TRBV13, with 7 nucleotides matching TRBD1. V lost 5 bases to trimming and J lost 9 bases; unmatched junction nucleotides: 12. The germline V gene has CDR1 PRHDT and CDR2 FYEKMQ (reference sequence). This CDR3 contains 14 residues. In DNA, the CDR3 is TGTGCCAGCAGCCGACAGGGTCACCCCCCGGCCCAGTACTTC. It translates to CASSRQGHPPAQYF.

This sequence joins TRBV7-7 and TRBJ1-2; D gene uncertain. V lost 4 bases and J 6 bases, leaving 6 bases between the germline ends. The CDR3 consists of 11 residues. CDR1 is SSHAT, CDR2 FNYEAQ, per germline (reference sequence). In DNA, the CDR3 is TGTGCCAGCAGCTCGAGTGATGGCTACACCTTC. Its protein product is CASSSSDGYTF.

The genes are TRBV29-1 and TRBJ2-1; 8 nucleotides line up with TRBD1. The V segment lost 0 bases and the J segment 3 bases; nucleotides outside the gene matches: 16. This CDR3 contains 19 residues. The germline V gene encodes CDR1 SQVTM and CDR2 ANQGSEA. The CDR3 DNA is TGCAGCGTTGAAGATCTTCAGGGGGCAGAAGGGTCGGACTACAATGAGCAGTTCTTC. Protein product: CSVEDLQGAEGSDYNEQFF.

V and J are TRBV5-4 and TRBJ1-2; D might be TRBD1 (5 bases). The CDR3 contains 12 residues. The V gene lost 3 bases and the J gene lost 5 bases, with 8 bases spanning the gap. Per the germline V gene, CDR1 is SGHNT and CDR2 is YYREEE (reference sequence). In nucleotides, the CDR3 is TGTGCCAGCAGCTCCAGGGAATATGGCTACACCTTC. Protein: CASSSREYGYTF. The full variable domain, its missing parts supplied by reference TRBV5-4 and TRBJ1-2, is ETGVTQSPTHLIKTRGQQVTLRCSSQSGHNTVSWYQQALGQGPQFIFQYYREEENGRGNFPPRFSGLQFPNYSSELNVNALELDDSALYLCASSSREYGYTFGSGTRLTVV.

V gene TRBV12-5 combines with J gene TRBJ2-1, with 10 bases aligning to TRBD1. Germline CDR1 and CDR2: LGHNT and FRNRAP. This CDR3 has 15 amino acids. With V trimmed by 5 bases and J by 1 base, 2 bases remained unmatched. The CDR3 spells CASGPGQGSYNEQFF. The CDR3 nucleotides read TGTGCTAGTGGTCCGGGACAGGGGTCCTACAATGAGCAGTTCTTC.

The chain is built from TRBV5-5 and TRBJ1-1, with D maybe TRBD1 (6 bases). The CDR3 is 16 amino acids. Trimming pared 3 bases from V and 1 base from J, leaving 16 bases between. Germline assignment: CDR1 SGHKS and CDR2 YYEKEE (reference sequence). DNA of the CDR3: TGTGCCAGCAGCTCCCAGGGGTCAGGTGCGAACACTGAAGCTTTCTTT. Its protein is CASSSQGSGANTEAFF.

CDR3 protein: CASSLPGQGVSETQYF. CDR3 sequence (DNA): TGTGCCAGCAGTTTACCGGGACAGGGGGTTTCAGAGACCCAGTACTTC. V and J are TRBV28 and TRBJ2-5, with TRBD1 matching over 11 bases. This CDR3 has 16 residues. CDR1 and CDR2 from the germline V gene are MDHEN and SYDVKM. The trim removed 2 bases at V and 4 bases at J, leaving 6 bases unmatched.

This clone has just one count. This chain links TRBV7-9 with TRBJ2-7; TRBD1 aligns across 7 bases. Losses at the gene ends were 5 bases for V and 4 bases for J; bases not matched to a gene: 2. The germline V gene encodes CDR1 SEHNR and CDR2 FQNEAQ (reference sequence). The CDR3 length is 12 residues. For the CDR3, the DNA is TGTGCCAGCAGCGGACAGGAGTACGAGCAGTACTTC. Protein sequence: CASSGQEYEQYF. The variable domain in full, with the rest retrieved from reference TRBV7-9 and TRBJ2-7, is DTGVSQNPRHKITKRGQNVTFRCDPISEHNRLYWYRQTLGQGPEFLTYFQNEAQLEKSRLLSDRFSAERPKGSFSTLEIQRTEQGDSAMYLCASSGQEYEQYFGPGTRLTVT.

The chain couples TRBV2 to TRBJ1-4, with a possible D match to TRBD1 (6 bases). This CDR3 has 15 amino acids. The germline V and J ends were trimmed by 5 bases and 7 bases, with 17 bases remaining between them. Germline assignment: CDR1 SNHLY and CDR2 FYNNEI. The CDR3 DNA reads TGTGCCAGCAGTACCGATCGGGGGGCATTTGAAAAACTGTTTTTT. Translated, it gives CASSTDRGAFEKLFF.

V and J are TRBV4-1 and TRBJ1-2; D might be TRBD1 (5 bases). The CDR3 consists of 16 residues. V lost 5 bases and J lost 5, with 21 bases in between. Germline values: CDR1 MGHRA, CDR2 YSYEKL. The CDR3 coding sequence is TGCGCCAGCAGCACACGTGGGGGGGGTGAGGATTATGGCTACACCTTC. It encodes CASSTRGGGEDYGYTF.